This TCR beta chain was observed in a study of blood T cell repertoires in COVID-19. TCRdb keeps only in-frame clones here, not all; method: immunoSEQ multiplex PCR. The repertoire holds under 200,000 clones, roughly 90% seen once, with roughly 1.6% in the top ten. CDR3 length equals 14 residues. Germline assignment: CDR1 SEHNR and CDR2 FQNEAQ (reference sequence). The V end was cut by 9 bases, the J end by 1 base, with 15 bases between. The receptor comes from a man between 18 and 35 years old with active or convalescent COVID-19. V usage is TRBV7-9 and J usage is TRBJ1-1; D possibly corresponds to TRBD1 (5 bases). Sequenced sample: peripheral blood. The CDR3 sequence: CASHDSTENTEAFF. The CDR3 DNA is TGTGCCAGTCATGACTCGACAGAGAACACTGAAGCTTTCTTT.